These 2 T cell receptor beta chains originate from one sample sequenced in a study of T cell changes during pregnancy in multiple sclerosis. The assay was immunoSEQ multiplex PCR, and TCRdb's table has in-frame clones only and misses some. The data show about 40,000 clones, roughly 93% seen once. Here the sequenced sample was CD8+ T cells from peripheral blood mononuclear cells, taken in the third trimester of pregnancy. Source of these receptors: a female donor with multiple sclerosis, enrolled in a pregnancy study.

The CDR3 region has the DNA TGTGCCAGCAACCCGAAGGACGGGAACCGTGCCGAGCAGTACTTC. Amino acid sequence: CASNPKDGNRAEQYF. V gene TRBV7-9 combines with J gene TRBJ2-7, with D possibly matching TRBD2 (5 bases). CDR1 SEHNR and CDR2 FQNEAQ come from the germline V gene (reference sequence). The CDR3 covers 15 residues. Trimming took 7 bases from V and 6 from J, leaving 22 bases between them. The full variable domain, rest sourced from reference TRBV7-9 and TRBJ2-7, is DTGVSQNPRHKITKRGQNVTFRCDPISEHNRLYWYRQTLGQGPEFLTYFQNEAQLEKSRLLSDRFSAERPKGSFSTLEIQRTEQGDSAMYLCASNPKDGNRAEQYFGPGTRLTVT.

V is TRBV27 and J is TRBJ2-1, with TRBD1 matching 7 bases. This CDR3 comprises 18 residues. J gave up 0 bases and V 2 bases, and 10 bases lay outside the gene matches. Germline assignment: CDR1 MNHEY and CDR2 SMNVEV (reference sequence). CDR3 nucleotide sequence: TGTGCCAGCAGTTTAGATGGCAGGGGGATTAGCTCCTACAATGAGCAGTTCTTC. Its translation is CASSLDGRGISSYNEQFF.